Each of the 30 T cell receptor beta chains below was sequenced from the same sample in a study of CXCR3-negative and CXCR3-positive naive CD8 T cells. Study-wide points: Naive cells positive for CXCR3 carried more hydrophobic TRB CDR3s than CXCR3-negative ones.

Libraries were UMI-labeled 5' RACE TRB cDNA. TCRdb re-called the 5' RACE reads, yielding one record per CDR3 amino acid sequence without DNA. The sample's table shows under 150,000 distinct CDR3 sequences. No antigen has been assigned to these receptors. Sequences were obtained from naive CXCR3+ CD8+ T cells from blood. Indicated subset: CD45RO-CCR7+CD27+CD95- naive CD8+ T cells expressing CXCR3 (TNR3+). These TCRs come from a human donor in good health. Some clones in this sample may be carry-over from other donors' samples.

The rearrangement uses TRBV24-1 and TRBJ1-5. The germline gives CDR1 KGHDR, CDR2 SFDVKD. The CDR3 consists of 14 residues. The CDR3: CATSISGANQPQHF.

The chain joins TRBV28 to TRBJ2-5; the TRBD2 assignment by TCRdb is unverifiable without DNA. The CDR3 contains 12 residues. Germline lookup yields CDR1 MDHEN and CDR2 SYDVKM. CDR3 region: CASLAGHETQYF.

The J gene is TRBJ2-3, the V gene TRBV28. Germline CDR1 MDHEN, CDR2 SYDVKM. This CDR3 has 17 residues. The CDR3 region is CASSLYRAGSRTDTQYF.

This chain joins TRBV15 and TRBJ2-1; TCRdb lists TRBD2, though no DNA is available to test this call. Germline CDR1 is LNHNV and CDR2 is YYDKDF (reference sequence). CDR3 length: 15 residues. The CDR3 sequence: CATSKLAGGGNEQFF.

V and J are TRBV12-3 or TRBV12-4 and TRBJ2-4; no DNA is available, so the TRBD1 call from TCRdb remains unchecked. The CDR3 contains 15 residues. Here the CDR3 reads CASREGGLTKNIQYF.

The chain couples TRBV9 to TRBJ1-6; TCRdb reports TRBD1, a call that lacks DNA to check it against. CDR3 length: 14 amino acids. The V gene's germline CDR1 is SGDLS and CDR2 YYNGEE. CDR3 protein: CASEAGTGVSPLHF.

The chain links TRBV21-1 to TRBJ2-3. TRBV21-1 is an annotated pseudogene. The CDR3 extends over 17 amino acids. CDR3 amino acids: CASRGKKKGCRGDTQYF.

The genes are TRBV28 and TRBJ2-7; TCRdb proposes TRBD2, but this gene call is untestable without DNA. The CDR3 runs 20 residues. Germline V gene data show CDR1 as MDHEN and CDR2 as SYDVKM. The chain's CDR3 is CASSFVVDGAGGWSSYEQYF.

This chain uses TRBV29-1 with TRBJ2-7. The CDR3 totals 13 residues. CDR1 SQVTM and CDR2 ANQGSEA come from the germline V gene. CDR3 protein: CSATTASSYEQYF.

Here the CDR3 reads CASSWGLTDTQYF. The chain employs TRBV27 and TRBJ2-3; the TCRdb D gene call, TRBD2, has no DNA to confirm it. Looked up from germline, CDR1 is MNHEY and CDR2 is SMNVEV (reference sequence). This CDR3 spans 13 amino acids.

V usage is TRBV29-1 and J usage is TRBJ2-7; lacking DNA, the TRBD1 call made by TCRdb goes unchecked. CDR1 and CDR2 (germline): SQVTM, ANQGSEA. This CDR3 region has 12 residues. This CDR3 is CSRGAGDDEQYF.

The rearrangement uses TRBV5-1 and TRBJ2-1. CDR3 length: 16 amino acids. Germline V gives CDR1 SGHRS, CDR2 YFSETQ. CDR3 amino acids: CASSLDRGGQSNEQFF.

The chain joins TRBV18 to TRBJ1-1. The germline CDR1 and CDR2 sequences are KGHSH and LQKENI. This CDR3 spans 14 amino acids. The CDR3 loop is CASSPKDTNTEAFF.

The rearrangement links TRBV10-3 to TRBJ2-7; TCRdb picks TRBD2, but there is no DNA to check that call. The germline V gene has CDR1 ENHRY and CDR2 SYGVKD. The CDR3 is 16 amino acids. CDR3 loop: CATFGDDGGDYGEQYF.

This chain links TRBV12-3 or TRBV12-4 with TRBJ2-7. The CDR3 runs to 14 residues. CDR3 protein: CASSPDTWSDEQYF.

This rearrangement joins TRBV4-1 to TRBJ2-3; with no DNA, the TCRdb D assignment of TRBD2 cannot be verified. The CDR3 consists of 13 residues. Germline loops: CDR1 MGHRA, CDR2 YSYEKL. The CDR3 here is CASSLGAQQEQYF.

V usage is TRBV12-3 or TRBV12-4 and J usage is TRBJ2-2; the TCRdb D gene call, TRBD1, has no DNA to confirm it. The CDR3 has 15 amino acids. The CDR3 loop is CASSPFRGQGGELFF.

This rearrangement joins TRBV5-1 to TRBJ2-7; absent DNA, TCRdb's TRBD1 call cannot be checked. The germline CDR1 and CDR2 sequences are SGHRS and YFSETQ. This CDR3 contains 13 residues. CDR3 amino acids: CASIGGPSYEQYF.

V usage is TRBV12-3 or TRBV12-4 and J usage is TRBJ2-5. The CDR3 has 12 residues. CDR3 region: CASSQYQETQYF.

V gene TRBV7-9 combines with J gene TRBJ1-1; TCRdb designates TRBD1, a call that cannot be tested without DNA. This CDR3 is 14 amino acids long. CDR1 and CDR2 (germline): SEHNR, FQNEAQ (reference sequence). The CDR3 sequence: CASSLVPGDTEAFF.

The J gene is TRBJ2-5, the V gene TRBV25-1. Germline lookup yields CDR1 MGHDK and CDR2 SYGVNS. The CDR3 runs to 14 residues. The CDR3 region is CASSDLRQTGTQYF.

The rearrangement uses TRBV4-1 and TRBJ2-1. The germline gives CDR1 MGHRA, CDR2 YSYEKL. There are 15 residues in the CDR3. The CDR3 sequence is CASSQKLFGVDEQFF.

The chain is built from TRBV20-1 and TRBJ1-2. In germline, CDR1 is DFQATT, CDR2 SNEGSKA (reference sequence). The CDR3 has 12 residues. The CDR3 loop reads CSAREVDYGYTF.

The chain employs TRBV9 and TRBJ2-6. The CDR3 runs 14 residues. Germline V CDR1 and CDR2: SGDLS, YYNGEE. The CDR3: CASSQSSGANVLTF.

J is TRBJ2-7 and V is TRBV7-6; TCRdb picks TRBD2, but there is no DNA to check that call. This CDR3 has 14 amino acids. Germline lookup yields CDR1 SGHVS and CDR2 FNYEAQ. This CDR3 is CASSLGDGPGEQYF.

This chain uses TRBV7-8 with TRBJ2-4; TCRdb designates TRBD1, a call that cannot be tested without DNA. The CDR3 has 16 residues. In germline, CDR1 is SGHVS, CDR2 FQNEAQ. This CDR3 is CASSPRQGWSGNIQYF. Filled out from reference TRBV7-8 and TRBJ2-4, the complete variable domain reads GAGVSQSPRYKVAKRGQDVALRCDPISGHVSLFWYQQALGQGPEFLTYFQNEAQLDKSGLPSDRFFAERPEGSVSTLKIQRTQQEDSAVYLCASSPRQGWSGNIQYFGAGTRLSVL.

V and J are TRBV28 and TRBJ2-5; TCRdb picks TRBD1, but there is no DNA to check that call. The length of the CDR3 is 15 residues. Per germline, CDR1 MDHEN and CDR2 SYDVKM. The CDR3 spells CASSFYRLDQETQYF. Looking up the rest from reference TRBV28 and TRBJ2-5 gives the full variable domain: DVKVTQSSRYLVKRTGEKVFLECVQDMDHENMFWYRQDPGLGLRLIYFSYDVKMKEKGDIPEGYSVSREKKERFSLILESASTNQTSMYLCASSFYRLDQETQYFGPGTRLLVL.

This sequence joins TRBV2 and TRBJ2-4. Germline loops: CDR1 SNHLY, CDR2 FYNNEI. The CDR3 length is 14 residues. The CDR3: CASSEGLAKNIQYF.

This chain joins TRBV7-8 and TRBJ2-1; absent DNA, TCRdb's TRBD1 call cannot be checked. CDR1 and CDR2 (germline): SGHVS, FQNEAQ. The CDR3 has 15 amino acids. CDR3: CASSLGGRDYNEQFF.

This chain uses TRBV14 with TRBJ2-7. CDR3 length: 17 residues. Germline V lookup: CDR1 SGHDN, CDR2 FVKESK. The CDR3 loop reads CASSQDRVAFDNYEQYF.